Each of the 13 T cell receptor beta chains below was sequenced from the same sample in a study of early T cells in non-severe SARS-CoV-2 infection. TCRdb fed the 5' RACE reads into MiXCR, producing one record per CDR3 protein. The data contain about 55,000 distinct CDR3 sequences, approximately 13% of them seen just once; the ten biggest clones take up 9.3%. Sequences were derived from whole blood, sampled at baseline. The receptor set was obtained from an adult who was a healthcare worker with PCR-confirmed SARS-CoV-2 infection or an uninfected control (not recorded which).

CDR3 coding DNA: TGCGCCAGCAGCCAAGATCGCCGAATAGCCGCCTACAATGAGCAGTTCTTC. As protein: CASSQDRRIAAYNEQFF. This rearrangement joins TRBV4-3 to TRBJ2-1; D is uncertain. CDR1 LGHNA and CDR2 YSLEER come from the germline V gene. V lost 0 bases and J lost 2, with 14 bases in between. CDR3 length: 17 residues.

CDR3: CSASHTGTGGYYGYTF. CDR3 DNA sequence: TGCAGTGCTAGCCACACCGGGACAGGGGGCTACTATGGCTACACCTTC. The chain employs TRBV20-1 and TRBJ1-2; 12 bases agree with TRBD1. Germline CDR1 is DFQATT and CDR2 is SNEGSKA (reference sequence). J gave up 3 bases and V 3 bases, and 8 bases lay outside the gene matches. This CDR3 is 16 amino acids long.

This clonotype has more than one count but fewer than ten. CDR3 loop: CASSARSRGSGNTIYF. CDR3 sequence (DNA): TGTGCCAGCAGTGCAAGAAGCCGGGGCTCTGGAAACACCATATATTTT. The chain joins TRBV12-3 or TRBV12-4 to TRBJ1-3; D not certain. This CDR3 has 16 residues. V lost 5 bases and J 0 bases, leaving 14 bases between the germline ends.

Here the CDR3 DNA reads TGCGCCAGCAGCCAACAGGACCTGAACACTGAAGCTTTCTTT. Encoded protein: CASSQQDLNTEAFF. The rearrangement joins TRBV4-3 to TRBJ1-1; D uncertain. Germline V CDR1 and CDR2: LGHNA, YSLEER. The CDR3 runs 14 residues. Trimming shortened V by 2 bases and J by 0 bases, and 7 bases separated the two germline ends.

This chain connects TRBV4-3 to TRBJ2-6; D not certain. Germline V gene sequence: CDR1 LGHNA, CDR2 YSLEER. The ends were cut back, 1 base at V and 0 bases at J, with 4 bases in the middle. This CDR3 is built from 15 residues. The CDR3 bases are TGCGCCAGCAGCCAAGGGATCTCTGGGGCCAACGTCCTGACTTTC. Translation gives CASSQGISGANVLTF.

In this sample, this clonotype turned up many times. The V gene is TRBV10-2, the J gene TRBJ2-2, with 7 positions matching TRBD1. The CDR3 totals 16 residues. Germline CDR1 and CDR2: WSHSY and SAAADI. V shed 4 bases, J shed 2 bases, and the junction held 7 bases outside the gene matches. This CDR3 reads CASSVNRGLNTGELFF. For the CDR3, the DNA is TGCGCCAGCAGTGTAAACAGGGGCTTAAACACCGGGGAGCTGTTTTTT.

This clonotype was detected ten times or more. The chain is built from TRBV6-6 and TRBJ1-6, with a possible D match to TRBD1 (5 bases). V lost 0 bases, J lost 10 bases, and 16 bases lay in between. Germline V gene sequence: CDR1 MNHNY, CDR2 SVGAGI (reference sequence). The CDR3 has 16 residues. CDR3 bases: TGTGCCAGCAGTTACTCGGTAGGGCAGGGATACTCACCCCTCCACTTT. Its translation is CASSYSVGQGYSPLHF.

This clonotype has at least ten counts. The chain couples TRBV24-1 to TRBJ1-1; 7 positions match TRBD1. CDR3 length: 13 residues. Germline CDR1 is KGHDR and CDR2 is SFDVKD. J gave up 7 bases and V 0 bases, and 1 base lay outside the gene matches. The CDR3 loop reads CATSDLTGDEAFF. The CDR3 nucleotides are TGTGCCACCAGTGATTTGACAGGGGATGAAGCTTTCTTT.

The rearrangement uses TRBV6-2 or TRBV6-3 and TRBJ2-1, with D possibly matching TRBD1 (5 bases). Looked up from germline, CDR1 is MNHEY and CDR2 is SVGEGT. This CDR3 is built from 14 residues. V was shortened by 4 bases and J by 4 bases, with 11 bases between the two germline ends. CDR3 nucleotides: TGTGCCAGCAGTTTGGGGCCCATGTACAATGAGCAGTTCTTC. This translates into CASSLGPMYNEQFF.

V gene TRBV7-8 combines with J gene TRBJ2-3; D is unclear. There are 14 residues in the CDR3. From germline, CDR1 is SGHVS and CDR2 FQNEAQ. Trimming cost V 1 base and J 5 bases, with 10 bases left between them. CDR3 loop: CASSLESHGDTQYF. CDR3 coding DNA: TGTGCCAGCAGCTTAGAGTCTCATGGAGATACGCAGTATTTT.

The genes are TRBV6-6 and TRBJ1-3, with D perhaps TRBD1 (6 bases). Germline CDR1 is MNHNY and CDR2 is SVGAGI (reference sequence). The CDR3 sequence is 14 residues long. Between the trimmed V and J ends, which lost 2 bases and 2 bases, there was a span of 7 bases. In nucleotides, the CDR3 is TGTGCCAGCAGTTACAAGGGGGCTGGAAACACCATATATTTT. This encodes CASSYKGAGNTIYF.

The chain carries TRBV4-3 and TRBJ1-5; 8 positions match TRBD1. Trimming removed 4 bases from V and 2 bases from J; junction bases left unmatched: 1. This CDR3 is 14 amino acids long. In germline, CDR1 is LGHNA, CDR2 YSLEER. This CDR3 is CASSPTGGNQPQHF. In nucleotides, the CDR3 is TGCGCCAGCAGCCCGACAGGGGGCAATCAGCCCCAGCATTTT.

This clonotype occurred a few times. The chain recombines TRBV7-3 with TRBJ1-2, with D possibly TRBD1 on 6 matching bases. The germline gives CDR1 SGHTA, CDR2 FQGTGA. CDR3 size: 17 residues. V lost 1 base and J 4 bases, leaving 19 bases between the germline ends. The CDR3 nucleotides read TGTGCCAGCAGCTTAAGGGCGGCAGGGGTTGAGGTCTATGGCTACACCTTC. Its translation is CASSLRAAGVEVYGYTF. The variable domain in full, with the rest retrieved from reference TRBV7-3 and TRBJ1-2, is GAGVSQTPSNKVTEKGKYVELRCDPISGHTALYWYRQSLGQGPEFLIYFQGTGAADDSGLPNDRFFAVRPEGSVSTLKIQRTERGDSAVYLCASSLRAAGVEVYGYTFGSGTRLTVV.